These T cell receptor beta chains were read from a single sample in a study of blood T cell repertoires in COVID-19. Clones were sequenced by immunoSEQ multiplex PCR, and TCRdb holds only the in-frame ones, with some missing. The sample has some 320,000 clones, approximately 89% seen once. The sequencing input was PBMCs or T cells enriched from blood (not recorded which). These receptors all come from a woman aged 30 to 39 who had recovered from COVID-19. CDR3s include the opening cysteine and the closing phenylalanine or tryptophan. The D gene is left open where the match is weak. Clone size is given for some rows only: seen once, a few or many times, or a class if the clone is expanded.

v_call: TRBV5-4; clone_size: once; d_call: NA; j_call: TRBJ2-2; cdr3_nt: TGTGCCAGCAGCTTATCCCTGACCGGGGAGCTGTTTTTT; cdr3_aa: CASSLSLTGELFF
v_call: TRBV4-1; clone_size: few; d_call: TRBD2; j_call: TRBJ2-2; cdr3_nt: TGCGCCAGCAGAGAGCCCCTAGCGGGGGGAGGTGGCGGGGAGCTGTTTTTT; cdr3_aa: CASREPLAGGGGGELFF
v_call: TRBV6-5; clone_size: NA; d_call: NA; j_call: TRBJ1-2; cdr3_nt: TGTGCCAGCGCGACGAGGTCTGGCTACACCTTC; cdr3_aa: CASATRSGYTF
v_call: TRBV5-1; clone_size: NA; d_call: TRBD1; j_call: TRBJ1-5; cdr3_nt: TGCGCCAGCAGCTTGACAGGGGATAGCAATCAGCCCCAGCATTTT; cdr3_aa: CASSLTGDSNQPQHF
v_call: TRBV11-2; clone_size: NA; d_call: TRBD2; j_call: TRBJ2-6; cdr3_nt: TGTGCCAGCAGGCCGGGACTAGCGTATCCTGGGGCCAACGTCCTGACTTTC; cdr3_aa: CASRPGLAYPGANVLTF
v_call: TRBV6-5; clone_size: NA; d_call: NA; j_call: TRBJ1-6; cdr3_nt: TGTGCCAGCAGTCTCGACAGATCTTCACCCCTCCACTTT; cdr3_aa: CASSLDRSSPLHF
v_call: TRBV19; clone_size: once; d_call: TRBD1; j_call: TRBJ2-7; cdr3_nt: TGTGCCAGTAGTAAGGGACAGACAGGCGAGCAGTACTTC; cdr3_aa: CASSKGQTGEQYF
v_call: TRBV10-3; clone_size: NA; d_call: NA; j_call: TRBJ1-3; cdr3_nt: TGTGCCATCAGCCCCAGGGAAAGGTCTGGAAACACCATATATTTT; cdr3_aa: CAISPRERSGNTIYF
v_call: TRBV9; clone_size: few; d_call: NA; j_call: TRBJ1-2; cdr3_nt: TGTGCCAGCAGCGTAGCAGAGGGTTGGGTCTATGGCTACACCTTC; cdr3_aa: CASSVAEGWVYGYTF
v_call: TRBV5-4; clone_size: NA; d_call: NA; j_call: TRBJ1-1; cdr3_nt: TGTGCCAGCAGCTTTCCCTACGGGACTGAAGCTTTCTTT; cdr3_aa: CASSFPYGTEAFF
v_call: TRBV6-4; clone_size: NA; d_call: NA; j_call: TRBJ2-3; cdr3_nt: TGTGCCAGCAGTGAAGGGGTCCCAGATACGCAGTATTTT; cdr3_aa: CASSEGVPDTQYF
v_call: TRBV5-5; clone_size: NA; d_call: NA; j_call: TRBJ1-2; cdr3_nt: TGTGCCAGCAGCTTAAGACACAGAGAAAACTATGGCTACACCTTC; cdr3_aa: CASSLRHRENYGYTF
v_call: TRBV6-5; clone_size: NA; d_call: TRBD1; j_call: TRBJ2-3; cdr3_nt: TGTGCCAGCAGAAATGACAGGGAAAGCACAGATACGCAGTATTTT; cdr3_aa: CASRNDRESTDTQYF
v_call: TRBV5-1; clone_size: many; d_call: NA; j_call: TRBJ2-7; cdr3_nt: TGCGCCAGCAGCTTGGGTGGGGGGTACTACGAGCAGTACTTC; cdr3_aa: CASSLGGGYYEQYF
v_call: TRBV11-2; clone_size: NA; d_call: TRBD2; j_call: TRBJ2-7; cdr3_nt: TGTGCCAGCACCACTCCCGGGGTAGCGGGGGGCCGGAGACACGAGCAGTACTTC; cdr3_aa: CASTTPGVAGGRRHEQYF
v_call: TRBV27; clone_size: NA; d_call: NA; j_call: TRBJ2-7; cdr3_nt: TGTGCCAGCAGTTTTCGGGTAGGCGAGCAGTACTTC; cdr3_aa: CASSFRVGEQYF
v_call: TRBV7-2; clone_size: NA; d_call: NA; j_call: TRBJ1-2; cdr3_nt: TGTGCCAGCAGCTTGTTTCAGGGTAGCTACACCTTC; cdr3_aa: CASSLFQGSYTF
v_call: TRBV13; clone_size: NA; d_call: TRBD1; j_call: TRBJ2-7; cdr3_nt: TGTGCCAGCAGCTACATCGGACAGGGGGCCCACGAGCAGTACTTC; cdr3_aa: CASSYIGQGAHEQYF
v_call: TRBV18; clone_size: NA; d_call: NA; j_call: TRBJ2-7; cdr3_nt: TGTGCCAGCTCACCACCGGGGTGGCGGACATCAAATACTACTTCGCAGTACTTC; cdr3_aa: CASSPPGWRTSNTTSQYF
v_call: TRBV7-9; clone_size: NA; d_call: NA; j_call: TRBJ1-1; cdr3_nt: TGTGCCAGCAGCCTACGGGGGGACACTGAAGCTTTCTTT; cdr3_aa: CASSLRGDTEAFF
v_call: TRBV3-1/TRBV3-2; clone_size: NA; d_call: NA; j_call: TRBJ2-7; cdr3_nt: TGTGCCAGCAGCCAGTCCCAGGGATCCTACGAGCAGTACTTC; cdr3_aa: CASSQSQGSYEQYF
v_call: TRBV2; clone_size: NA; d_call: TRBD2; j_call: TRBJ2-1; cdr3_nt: TGTGCCAGCAGTCGGGTAGCGGGGGGCGGAGATGAGCAGTTCTTC; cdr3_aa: CASSRVAGGGDEQFF
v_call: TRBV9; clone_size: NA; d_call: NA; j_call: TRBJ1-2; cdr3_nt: TGTGCCAGCAGCGCAACCGGGACACTAGATACCTATGGCTACACCTTC; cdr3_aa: CASSATGTLDTYGYTF
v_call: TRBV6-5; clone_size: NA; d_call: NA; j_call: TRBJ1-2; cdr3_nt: TGTGCCAGCAGTTCCCGGACAGCCTATGGCTACACCTTC; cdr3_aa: CASSSRTAYGYTF
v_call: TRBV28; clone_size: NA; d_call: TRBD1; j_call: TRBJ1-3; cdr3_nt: TGTGCCAGCAGTTATACAGGGGTGGTGGGAAACACCATATATTTT; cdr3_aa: CASSYTGVVGNTIYF
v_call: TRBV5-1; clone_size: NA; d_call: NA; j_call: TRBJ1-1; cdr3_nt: TGCGCCAGCAGCTTGGGCCCCGGGTCAGAAGCTTTCTTT; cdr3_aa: CASSLGPGSEAFF
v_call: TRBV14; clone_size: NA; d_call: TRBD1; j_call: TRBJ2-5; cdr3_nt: TGTGCCAGCAGCCAAGGTGGGACAGTGGATATTAAGACCCAGTACTTC; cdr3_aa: CASSQGGTVDIKTQYF
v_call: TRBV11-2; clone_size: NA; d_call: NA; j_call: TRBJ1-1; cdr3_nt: TGTGCCAGCAGCTTAGATCTCGTTACTGAAGCTTTCTTT; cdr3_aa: CASSLDLVTEAFF
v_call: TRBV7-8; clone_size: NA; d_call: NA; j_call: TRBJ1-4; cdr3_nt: TGTGCCAGCAGCTTCCGAGGTGAAAAACTGTTTTTT; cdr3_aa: CASSFRGEKLFF
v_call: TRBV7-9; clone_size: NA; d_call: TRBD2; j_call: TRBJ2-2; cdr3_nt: TGTGCCAGCAGCCCCAAATGGACTAGGGACACCGGGGAGCTGTTTTTT; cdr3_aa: CASSPKWTRDTGELFF
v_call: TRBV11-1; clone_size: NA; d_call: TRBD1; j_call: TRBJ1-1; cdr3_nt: TGTGCCAGCAGCCTGGAGTGGGACAGTTTAGAAGCTTTCTTT; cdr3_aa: CASSLEWDSLEAFF
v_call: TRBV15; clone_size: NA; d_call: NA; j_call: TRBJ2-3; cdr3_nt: TGTGCCACTAGGGACATAGCGCGCACAGATACGCAGTATTTT; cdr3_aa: CATRDIARTDTQYF
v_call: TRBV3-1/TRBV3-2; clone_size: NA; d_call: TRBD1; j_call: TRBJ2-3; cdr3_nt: TGTGCCAGCAGCCCACCCGGGACAGGTGTAGCAGATACGCAGTATTTT; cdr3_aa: CASSPPGTGVADTQYF
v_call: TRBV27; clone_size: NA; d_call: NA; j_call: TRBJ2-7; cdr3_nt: TGTGCCAGTAGTGCAGGGGGGTACGAGCAGTACTTC; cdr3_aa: CASSAGGYEQYF
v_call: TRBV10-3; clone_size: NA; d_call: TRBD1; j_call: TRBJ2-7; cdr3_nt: TGTGCCATCAGTGATGACAGGGCACGGTACGAGCAGTACTTC; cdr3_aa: CAISDDRARYEQYF
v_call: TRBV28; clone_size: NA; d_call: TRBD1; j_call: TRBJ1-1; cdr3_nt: TGTGCCAGCAGTCAAAGGGGGCTAACGGGGAACACTGAAGCTTTCTTT; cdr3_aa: CASSQRGLTGNTEAFF
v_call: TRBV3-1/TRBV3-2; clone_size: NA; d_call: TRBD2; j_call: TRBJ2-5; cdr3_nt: TGTGCCAGCAGCCAAGTAGCGGGGGCCCAAGAGACCCAGTACTTC; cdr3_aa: CASSQVAGAQETQYF
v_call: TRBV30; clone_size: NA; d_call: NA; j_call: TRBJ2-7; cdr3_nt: TGTGCCTGGAGTGTAATATTGCAGTACGAGCAGTACTTC; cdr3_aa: CAWSVILQYEQYF
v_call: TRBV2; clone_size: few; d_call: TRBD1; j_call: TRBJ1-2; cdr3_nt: TGTGCCAGCAGTGAAGTGGGACAGGGACTTGGCTACACCTTC; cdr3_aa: CASSEVGQGLGYTF
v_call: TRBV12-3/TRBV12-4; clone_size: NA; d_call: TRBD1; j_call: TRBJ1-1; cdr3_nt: TGTGCCAGCAGTTCCAGGGGGAGTGAAGCTTTCTTT; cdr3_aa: CASSSRGSEAFF
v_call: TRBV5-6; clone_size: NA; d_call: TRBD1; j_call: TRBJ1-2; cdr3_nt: TGTGCCAGCAAACCGACAGGGGACACCTATGGCTACACCTTC; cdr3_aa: CASKPTGDTYGYTF
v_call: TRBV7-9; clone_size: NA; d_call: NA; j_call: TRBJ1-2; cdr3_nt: TGTGCCAGCAGCTTAGCGACCAGGCCAAGCGGCGGCTACACCTTC; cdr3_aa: CASSLATRPSGGYTF
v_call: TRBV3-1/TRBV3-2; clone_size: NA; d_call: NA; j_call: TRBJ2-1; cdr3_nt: TGTGCCAGCAGCCAGGCCGGGAGCTCCTACAATGAGCAGTTCTTC; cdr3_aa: CASSQAGSSYNEQFF
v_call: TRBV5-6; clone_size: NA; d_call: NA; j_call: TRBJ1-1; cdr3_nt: TGTGCCAGCAGCGGGGGGGATGGCCTCCTTACTGAAGCTTTCTTT; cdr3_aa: CASSGGDGLLTEAFF
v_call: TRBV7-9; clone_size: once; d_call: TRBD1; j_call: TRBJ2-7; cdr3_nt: TGTGCCAGCAGCGCGCGACAGGGCCATTACGAGCAGTACTTC; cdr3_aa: CASSARQGHYEQYF
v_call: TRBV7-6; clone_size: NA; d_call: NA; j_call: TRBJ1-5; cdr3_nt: TGTGCCAGCAGCTTAGCCCCAAATAATCAGCCCCAGCATTTT; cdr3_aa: CASSLAPNNQPQHF
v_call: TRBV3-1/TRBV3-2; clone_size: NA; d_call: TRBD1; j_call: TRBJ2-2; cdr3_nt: TGTGCCAGCAGCCGAGGACAGGGCTGGGACACCGGGGAGCTGTTTTTT; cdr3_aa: CASSRGQGWDTGELFF
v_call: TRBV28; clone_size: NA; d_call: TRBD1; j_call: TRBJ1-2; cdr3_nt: TGTGCCAGCAGTTTGACAGGGGGCCTACACGGCTACACCTTC; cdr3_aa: CASSLTGGLHGYTF
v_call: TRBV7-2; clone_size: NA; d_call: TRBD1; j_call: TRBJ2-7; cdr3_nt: TGTGCCAGCAGCTTCCGACAGGGGTCGGTTTACGAGCAGTACTTC; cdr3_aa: CASSFRQGSVYEQYF
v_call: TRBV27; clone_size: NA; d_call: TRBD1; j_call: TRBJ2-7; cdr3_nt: TGTGCCAGCAGTTTATCAGACAGACAGGGCGAGCAGTACTTC; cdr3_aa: CASSLSDRQGEQYF
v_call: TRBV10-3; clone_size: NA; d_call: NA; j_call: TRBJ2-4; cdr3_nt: TGTGCCATCAGTGAGTCAGGGGGAATTCAGTACTTC; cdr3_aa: CAISESGGIQYF
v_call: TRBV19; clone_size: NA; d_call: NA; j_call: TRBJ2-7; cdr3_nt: TGTGCCAGTAGTATTCACCCCGGCTACGAGCAGTACTTC; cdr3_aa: CASSIHPGYEQYF
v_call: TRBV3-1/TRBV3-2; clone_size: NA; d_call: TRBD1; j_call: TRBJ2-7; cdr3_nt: TGTGCCAGCAGCCGGACAGGTCCCTACGAGCAGTACTTC; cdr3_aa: CASSRTGPYEQYF
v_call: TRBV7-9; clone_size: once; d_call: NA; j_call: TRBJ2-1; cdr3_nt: TGTGCCAGCAGCCCCCGGACCGGCGGGGGCCCCCCTTGGCAGTTCTTC; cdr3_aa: CASSPRTGGGPPWQFF
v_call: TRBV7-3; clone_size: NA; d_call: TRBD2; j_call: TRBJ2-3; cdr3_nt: TGTGCCAGCAGCTTAGATATACTAGCGGGGGCCACAGATACGCAGTATTTT; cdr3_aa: CASSLDILAGATDTQYF